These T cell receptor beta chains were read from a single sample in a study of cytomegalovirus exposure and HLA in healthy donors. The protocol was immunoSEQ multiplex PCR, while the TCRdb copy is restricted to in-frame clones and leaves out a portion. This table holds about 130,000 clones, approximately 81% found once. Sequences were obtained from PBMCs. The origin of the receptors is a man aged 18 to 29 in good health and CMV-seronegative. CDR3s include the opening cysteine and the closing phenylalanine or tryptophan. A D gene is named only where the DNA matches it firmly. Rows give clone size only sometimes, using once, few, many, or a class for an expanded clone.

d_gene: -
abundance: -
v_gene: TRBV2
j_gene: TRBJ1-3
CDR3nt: TGTGCCAGCAGTCCCGGGGGAAACACCATATATTTT
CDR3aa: CASSPGGNTIYF

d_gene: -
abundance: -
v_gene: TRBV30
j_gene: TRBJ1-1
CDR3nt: TGTGCCTGGACTGGGGGCCCGAACACTGAAGCTTTCTTT
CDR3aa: CAWTGGPNTEAFF

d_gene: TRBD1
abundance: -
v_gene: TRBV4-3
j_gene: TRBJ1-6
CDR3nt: TGCGCCAGCAGTCCGGGACAGGGGGATTCACCCCTCCACTTT
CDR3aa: CASSPGQGDSPLHF

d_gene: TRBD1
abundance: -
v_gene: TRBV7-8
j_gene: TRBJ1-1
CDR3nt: TGTGCCAGCAGCTCCTTCCAGGGGGACACTGAAGCTTTCTTT
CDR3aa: CASSSFQGDTEAFF

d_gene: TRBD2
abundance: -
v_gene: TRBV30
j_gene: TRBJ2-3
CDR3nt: TGTGCCTGGAGTAGGGGACTAGCGGGGGGCCCAGATACGCAGTATTTT
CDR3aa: CAWSRGLAGGPDTQYF

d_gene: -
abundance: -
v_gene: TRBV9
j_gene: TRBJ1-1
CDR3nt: TGTGCCAGCAGCGTAGGGAGCGGCACTGAAGCTTTCTTT
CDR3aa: CASSVGSGTEAFF

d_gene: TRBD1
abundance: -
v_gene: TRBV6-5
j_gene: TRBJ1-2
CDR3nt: TGTGCCAGCAGTGGGACAGGGATTGGCTACACCTTC
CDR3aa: CASSGTGIGYTF

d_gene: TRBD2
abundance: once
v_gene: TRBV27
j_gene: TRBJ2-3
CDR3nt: TGTGCCAGCAGTTTTCTCGGACTAGCGGGGGCAATCACAGATACGCAGTATTTT
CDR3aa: CASSFLGLAGAITDTQYF

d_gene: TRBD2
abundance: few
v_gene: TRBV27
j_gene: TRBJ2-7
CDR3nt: TGTGCCAGCACCTCTTCCGGGGGGGGTCCTTTCTCCTACGAGCAGTACTTC
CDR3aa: CASTSSGGGPFSYEQYF

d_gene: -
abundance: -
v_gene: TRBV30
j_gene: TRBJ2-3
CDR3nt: TGTGCCTGGAGCAGGAGCACAGATACGCAGTATTTT
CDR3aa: CAWSRSTDTQYF

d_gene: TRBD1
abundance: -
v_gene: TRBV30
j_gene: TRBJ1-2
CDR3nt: TGTGCCTGGGACAGGGACACAGCTAACTATGGCTACACCTTC
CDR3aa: CAWDRDTANYGYTF

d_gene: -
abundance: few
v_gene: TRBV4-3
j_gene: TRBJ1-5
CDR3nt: TGCGCCAGCAGCCAAGAGGAGGGAGTGGCCCAGCATTTT
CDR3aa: CASSQEEGVAQHF

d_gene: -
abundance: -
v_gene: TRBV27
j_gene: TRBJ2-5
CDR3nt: TGTGCCAGCAGTCTCGGACAGACGCAAGAGACCCAGTACTTC
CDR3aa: CASSLGQTQETQYF

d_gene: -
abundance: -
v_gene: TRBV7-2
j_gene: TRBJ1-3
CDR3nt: TGTGCCAGCAGCACCCAGGTTCCCCCTGGAAACACCATATATTTT
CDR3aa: CASSTQVPPGNTIYF

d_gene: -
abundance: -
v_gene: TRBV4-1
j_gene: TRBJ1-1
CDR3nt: TGCGCCAGCAGCTCTCGTAGGGGGACAAAGAACACTGAAGCTTTCTTT
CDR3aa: CASSSRRGTKNTEAFF

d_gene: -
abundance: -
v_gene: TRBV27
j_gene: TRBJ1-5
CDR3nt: TGTGCCAGCAGTTTATCCCAGGGTCGGAATCAGCCCCAGCATTTT
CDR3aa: CASSLSQGRNQPQHF

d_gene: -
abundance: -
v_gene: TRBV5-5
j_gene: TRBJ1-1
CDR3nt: TGTGCCAGCAACCCGACGGACTACCTCGATGCTGAAGCTTTCTTT
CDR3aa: CASNPTDYLDAEAFF

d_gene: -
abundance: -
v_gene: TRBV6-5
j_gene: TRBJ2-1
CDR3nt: TGTGCCAGCAGTCGGAGGTGGAATGAGCAGTTCTTC
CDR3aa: CASSRRWNEQFF

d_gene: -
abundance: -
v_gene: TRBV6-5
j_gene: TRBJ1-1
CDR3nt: TGTGCCAGCAGTGACCGCGGGCAGATAGAAGCTTTCTTT
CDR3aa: CASSDRGQIEAFF

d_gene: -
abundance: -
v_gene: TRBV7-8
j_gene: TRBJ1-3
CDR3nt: TGTGCCAGCAGCTCCCGGGACAAAGGAAACACCATATATTTT
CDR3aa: CASSSRDKGNTIYF

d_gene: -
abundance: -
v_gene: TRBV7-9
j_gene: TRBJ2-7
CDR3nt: TGTGCCAGCAGCTCCTACCATTCGAACAGGGTTGGGAGCTACGAGCAGTACTTC
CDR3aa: CASSSYHSNRVGSYEQYF

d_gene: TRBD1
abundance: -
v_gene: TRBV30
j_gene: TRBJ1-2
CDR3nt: TGTGCCTGGAGTGGGGGGATCCGAAGGGACAGGTTGGGGACTAACTATGGCTACACCTTC
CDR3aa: CAWSGGIRRDRLGTNYGYTF

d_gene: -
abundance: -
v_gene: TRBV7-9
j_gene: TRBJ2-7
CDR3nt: TGTGCCAGCAGCGCACTCTACGAGCAGTACTTC
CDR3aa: CASSALYEQYF

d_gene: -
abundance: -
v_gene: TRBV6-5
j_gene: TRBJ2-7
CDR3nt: TGTGCCAGCAGTTACTCGGGGGCAGGGAGCAACGAGCAGTACTTC
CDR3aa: CASSYSGAGSNEQYF

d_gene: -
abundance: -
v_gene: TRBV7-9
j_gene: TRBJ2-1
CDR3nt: TGTGCCAGCAGCCCTCCAGGGTCCGCGAGGTACAATGAGCAGTTCTTC
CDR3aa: CASSPPGSARYNEQFF

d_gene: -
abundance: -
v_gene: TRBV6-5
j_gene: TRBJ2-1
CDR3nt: TGTGCCAGCAGTTACTTTGGATCTAGCTACAATGAGCAGTTCTTC
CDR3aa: CASSYFGSSYNEQFF

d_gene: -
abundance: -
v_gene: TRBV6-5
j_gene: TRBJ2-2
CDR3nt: TGTGCCAGCAGTTACGCGCCAGGGGGGACCGGGGAGCTGTTTTTT
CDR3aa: CASSYAPGGTGELFF

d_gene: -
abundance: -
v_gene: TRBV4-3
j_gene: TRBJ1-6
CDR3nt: TGCGCCAGCAGCCAAAAACAGGGTACAGGAAATTCACCCCTCCACTTT
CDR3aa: CASSQKQGTGNSPLHF

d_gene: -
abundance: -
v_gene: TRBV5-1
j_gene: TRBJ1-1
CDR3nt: TGCGCCAGCAGCGCACAGGGTACTGAAGCTTTCTTT
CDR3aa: CASSAQGTEAFF

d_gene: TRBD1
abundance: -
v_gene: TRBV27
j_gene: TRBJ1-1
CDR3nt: TGTGCCAGCAGGCCCGACAGGGGGATTCGTTCTGAAGCTTTCTTT
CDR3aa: CASRPDRGIRSEAFF

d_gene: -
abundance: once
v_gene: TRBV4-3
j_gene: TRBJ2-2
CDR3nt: TGCGCCAGCAGTCGAGCACGGGGTCCCGGGGAGCTGTTTTTT
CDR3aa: CASSRARGPGELFF

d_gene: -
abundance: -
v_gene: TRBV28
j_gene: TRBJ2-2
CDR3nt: TGTGCCAGCAGTTTATTATCCGGGGAGCTGTTTTTT
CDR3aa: CASSLLSGELFF

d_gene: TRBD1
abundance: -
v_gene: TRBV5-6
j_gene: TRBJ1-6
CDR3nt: TGTGCCAGCAGATACGGACAGGGATCATATAATTCACCCCTCCACTTT
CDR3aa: CASRYGQGSYNSPLHF

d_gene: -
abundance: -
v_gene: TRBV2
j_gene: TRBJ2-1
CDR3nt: TGTGCCAGCCATGGGGGGTCGGCTTACAATGAGCAGTTCTTC
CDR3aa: CASHGGSAYNEQFF

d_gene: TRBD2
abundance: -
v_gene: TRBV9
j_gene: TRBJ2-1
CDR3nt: TGTGCCAGCAGCCCCCGTGGAGCGGGGGGGCCAAATGAGCAGTTCTTC
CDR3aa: CASSPRGAGGPNEQFF

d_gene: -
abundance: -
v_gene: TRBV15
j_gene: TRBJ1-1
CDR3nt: TGTGCCACCAGCAGAGATCCGAGTAGTAGCACTGAAGCTTTCTTT
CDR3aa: CATSRDPSSSTEAFF

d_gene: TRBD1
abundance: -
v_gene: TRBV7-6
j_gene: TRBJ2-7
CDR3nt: TGTGCCAGCAGCTTAAGGGGGACAGACCTATACGAGCAGTACTTC
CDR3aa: CASSLRGTDLYEQYF

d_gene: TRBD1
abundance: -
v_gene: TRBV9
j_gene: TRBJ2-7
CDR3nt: TGTGCCAGCAGCACGCAGCCGGGACAGGGGGCCTACGAGCAGTACTTC
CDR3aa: CASSTQPGQGAYEQYF

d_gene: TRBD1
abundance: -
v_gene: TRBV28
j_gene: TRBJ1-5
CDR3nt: TGTGCCAGCAGGGACAGGGGGCGCGGGTGGATGAGCAATCAGCCCCAGCATTTT
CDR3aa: CASRDRGRGWMSNQPQHF

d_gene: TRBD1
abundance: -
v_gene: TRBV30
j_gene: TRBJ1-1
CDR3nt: TGTGCCTGGATAAATCCCAGACAGGGGGTTAACACTGAAGCTTTCTTT
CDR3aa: CAWINPRQGVNTEAFF

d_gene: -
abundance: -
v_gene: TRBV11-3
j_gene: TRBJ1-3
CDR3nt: TGTGCCAGCAGCCCTTCGCAGTCTGGAAACACCATATATTTT
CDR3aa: CASSPSQSGNTIYF

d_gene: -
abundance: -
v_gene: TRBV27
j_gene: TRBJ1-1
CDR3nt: TGTGCCAGCAACCCGACAGGCCCTTTGAACACTGAAGCTTTCTTT
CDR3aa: CASNPTGPLNTEAFF

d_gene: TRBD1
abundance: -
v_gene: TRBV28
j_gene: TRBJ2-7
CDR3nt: TGTGCCAGCAGCCTCAGGGGGCGCCGCGAGCAGTACTTC
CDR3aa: CASSLRGRREQYF

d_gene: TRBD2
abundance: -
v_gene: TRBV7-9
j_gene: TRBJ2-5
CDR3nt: TGTGCCAGCAGCTTATCCCTAGCGGGGGGGAAAGAGACCCAGTACTTC
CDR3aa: CASSLSLAGGKETQYF

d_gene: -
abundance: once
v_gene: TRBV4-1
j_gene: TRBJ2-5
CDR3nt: TGCGCCAGCAGCCAAGGGGGCTTCTCAGCAGAGACCCAGTACTTC
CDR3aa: CASSQGGFSAETQYF

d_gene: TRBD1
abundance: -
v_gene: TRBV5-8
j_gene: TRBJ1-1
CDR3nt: TGTGCCAGCAGCTTGGGGACAGGGTCGAACACTGAAGCCTTCTTT
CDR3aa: CASSLGTGSNTEAFF

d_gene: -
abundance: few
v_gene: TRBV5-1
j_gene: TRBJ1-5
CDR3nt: TGCGCCAGCAGCTTGGACGGGGATCAGCCCCAGCATTTT
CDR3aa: CASSLDGDQPQHF

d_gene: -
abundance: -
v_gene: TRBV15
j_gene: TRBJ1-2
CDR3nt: TGTGCCACCAGCAGAGATCCAGGGGCAGGCTATGGCTACACCTTC
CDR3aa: CATSRDPGAGYGYTF

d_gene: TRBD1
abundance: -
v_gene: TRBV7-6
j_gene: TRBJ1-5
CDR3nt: TGTGCCAGCAGCAAGACAGGGGGCACAAATCAGCCCCAGCATTTT
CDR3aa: CASSKTGGTNQPQHF

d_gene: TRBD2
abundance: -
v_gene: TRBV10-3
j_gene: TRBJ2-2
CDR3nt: TGTGCCATCAGGAGACTAGCGGGGGGCCGGGGGACCGGGGAGCTGTTTTTT
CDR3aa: CAIRRLAGGRGTGELFF

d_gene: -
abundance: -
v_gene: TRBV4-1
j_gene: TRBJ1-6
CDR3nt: TGCGCCAGCAGCCAGAGCTCCTATAATTCACCCCTCCACTTT
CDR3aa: CASSQSSYNSPLHF

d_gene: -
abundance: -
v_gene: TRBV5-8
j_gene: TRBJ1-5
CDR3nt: TGTGCCAGCAGCTTGTATAAACAGGTGGTGGGTAATTATGGCAATCAGCCCCAGCATTTT
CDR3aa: CASSLYKQVVGNYGNQPQHF

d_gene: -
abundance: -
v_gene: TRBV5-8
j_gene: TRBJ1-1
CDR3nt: TGTGCCAGCAGCCTGACACGGCCTAACACTGAAGCTTTCTTT
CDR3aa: CASSLTRPNTEAFF

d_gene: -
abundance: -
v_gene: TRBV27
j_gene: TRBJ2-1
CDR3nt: TGTGCCAGCAGTGAGCCCGGCAATGAGCAGTTCTTC
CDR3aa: CASSEPGNEQFF

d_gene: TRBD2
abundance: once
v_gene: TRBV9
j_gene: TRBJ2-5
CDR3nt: TGTGCCAGCAGCGTAGACCCCAGCGGGGGGGCCTTGGAGACCCAGTACTTC
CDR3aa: CASSVDPSGGALETQYF

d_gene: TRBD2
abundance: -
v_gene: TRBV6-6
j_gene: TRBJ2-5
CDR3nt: TGTGCCAGCAGTGTTAGCGGGGGGGCAGGGGAGACCCAGTACTTC
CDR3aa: CASSVSGGAGETQYF

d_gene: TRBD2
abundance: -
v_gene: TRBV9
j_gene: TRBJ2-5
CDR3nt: TGTGCCAGCAGCGCTTCGATAGCGGGGGGGCCGTCGGAGACCCAGTACTTC
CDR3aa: CASSASIAGGPSETQYF

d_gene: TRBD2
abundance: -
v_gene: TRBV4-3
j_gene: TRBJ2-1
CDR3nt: TGCGCCAGCAGCCAAGCCTTACTAGCGAGCGAGCAGTTCTTC
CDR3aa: CASSQALLASEQFF

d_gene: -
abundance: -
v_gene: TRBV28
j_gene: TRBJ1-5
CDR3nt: TGTGCCAGCAGTTTTCTGGAGAGGTATAGCAATCAGCCCCAGCATTTT
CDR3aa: CASSFLERYSNQPQHF

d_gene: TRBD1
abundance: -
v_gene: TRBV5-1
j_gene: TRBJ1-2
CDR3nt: TGCGCCAGCAGCACCGCCGGGGACAGTTCTATCTATGGCTACACCTTC
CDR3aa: CASSTAGDSSIYGYTF